Listed below are T cell receptor beta chains from one sample, sequenced in a study of long-term antiretroviral therapy in people with HIV. TCRdb keeps only in-frame clones here, not all; method: immunoSEQ multiplex PCR. The table includes approximately 32,000 clones, about 83% detected once. The sample was unsorted PBMCs, taken 0.4 years before starting antiretroviral therapy. Receptors were obtained from a man between 18 and 29 years old with HIV. The CDR3 runs from the conserved cysteine through the conserved F or W. A D gene is named only where the DNA matches it firmly. Where a row states a size, it is once, few, many or the class of an expanded clone; other rows omit it.

clone_size | d_call | j_call | v_call | cdr3_nt | cdr3_aa
. | . | TRBJ2-5 | TRBV7-9 | TGTGCCAGCAGCTTAGGGCGAGCCTCACGCGAGACCCAGTACTTC | CASSLGRASRETQYF
. | . | TRBJ1-5 | TRBV6-6 | TGTGCCAGCAGTTACTCCTTTGGAGGGAATCAGCCCCAGCATTTT | CASSYSFGGNQPQHF
once | . | TRBJ2-2 | TRBV19 | TGTGCCAGTACCGAGGGAGCGAGTGGGACCGGGGAGCTGTTTTTT | CASTEGASGTGELFF
. | TRBD2 | TRBJ2-1 | TRBV6-5 | TGTGCCAGCAGCCCCGCTAGCGGAGGCAACAATGAGCAGTTCTTC | CASSPASGGNNEQFF
few | . | TRBJ1-4 | TRBV28 | TGTGCCAGCAGAGGGGCTCCGGGGATTAATGAAAAACTGTTTTTT | CASRGAPGINEKLFF
once | TRBD2 | TRBJ2-1 | TRBV15 | TGTGCCACCAGCAGAGATCGAGCGGGGCTCTACAATGAGCAGTTCTTC | CATSRDRAGLYNEQFF
. | . | TRBJ1-3 | TRBV27 | TGTGCCAGCAGTTCGGGGGGACGCTCTGGAAACACCATATATTTT | CASSSGGRSGNTIYF
few | TRBD1 | TRBJ2-7 | TRBV4-2 | TGTGCCAGCAGCCTGGAGACAGGGGCCCCCTACGAGCAGTACTTC | CASSLETGAPYEQYF
. | TRBD1 | TRBJ1-5 | TRBV19 | TGTGCCAGTAGTATAAGGAGCGCAGGGGGACAGCCCCAGCATTTT | CASSIRSAGGQPQHF
. | TRBD2 | TRBJ2-1 | TRBV7-2 | TGTGCCAGCAGCTTGAACGCGGGAGCCGCGAACAATGAGCAGTTCTTC | CASSLNAGAANNEQFF
. | . | TRBJ1-6 | TRBV27 | TGTGCCAGCAGTTTGTGGGGGTGGCAGAATTCACCCCTCCACTTT | CASSLWGWQNSPLHF
. | . | TRBJ1-3 | TRBV2 | TGTGCCAGCAGTGAAAGCTGGGGAACTGGAAACACCATATATTTT | CASSESWGTGNTIYF
. | TRBD1 | TRBJ2-1 | TRBV27 | TGTGCCAGCAGTTTATTATATCGGGCCGGGACAGGGTCAGCCAATGAGCAGTTCTTC | CASSLLYRAGTGSANEQFF
. | . | TRBJ1-2 | TRBV19 | TGTGCCAGCCAGAAGGACCGCGAACACTATGGCTACACCTTC | CASQKDREHYGYTF
. | . | TRBJ1-2 | TRBV28 | TGTGCCAGCAGAAGAACAGGGCTTGAGGGCTACACCTTC | CASRRTGLEGYTF
. | . | TRBJ1-4 | TRBV5-6 | TGTGCCAGCAGCCAGATTGCAACTAATGAAAAACTGTTTTTT | CASSQIATNEKLFF
once | . | TRBJ2-5 | TRBV5-4 | TGTGCCAGCAGCTTGGGTACAGGGCTAGAGACCCAGTACTTC | CASSLGTGLETQYF
. | . | TRBJ2-7 | TRBV18 | TGTGCCAGCTCACCTCTGGACGGACCCTACGAGCAGTACTTC | CASSPLDGPYEQYF
. | . | TRBJ1-5 | TRBV6-5 | TGTGCCAGCAGGGGTGATAGCAATCAGCCCCAGCATTTT | CASRGDSNQPQHF
. | . | TRBJ2-7 | TRBV27 | TGTGCCAGCAGTCCGGGTGGGATATACGAGCAGTACTTC | CASSPGGIYEQYF
. | . | TRBJ2-7 | TRBV30 | TGTGCCTGGAGTTTCGCCTACGAGCAGTACTTC | CAWSFAYEQYF
. | . | TRBJ2-2 | TRBV10-2 | TGCGCCAGCAGTGAGTGGGGGGCCAACGGGGAGCTGTTTTTT | CASSEWGANGELFF
. | . | TRBJ2-6 | TRBV7-2 | TGTGCCAGCAGCTTTGCGGGATCTGGGGCCAACGTCCTGACTTTC | CASSFAGSGANVLTF
. | TRBD2 | TRBJ2-5 | TRBV11-2 | TGTGCCAGCAGCTCCTTCCAGCGGGGGGCATACCAAGAGACCCAGTACTTC | CASSSFQRGAYQETQYF
. | TRBD2 | TRBJ2-1 | TRBV5-1 | TGCGCCAGCAGCTTGGGGCTAGCGGGAGCAATATACAATGAGCAGTTCTTC | CASSLGLAGAIYNEQFF
. | TRBD2 | TRBJ2-5 | TRBV28 | TGTGCCAGCAGTTTATGGCTAGCGGGAGAATCGGCAGAGACCCAGTACTTC | CASSLWLAGESAETQYF
few | . | TRBJ2-7 | TRBV27 | TGTGCCAGCAGTTTAACAGGCCTATCTGAGCAGTACTTC | CASSLTGLSEQYF
once | TRBD1 | TRBJ2-5 | TRBV14 | TGTGCCAGCAGCCAAGGCGTGACAGGGGGCCAAGAGACCCAGTACTTC | CASSQGVTGGQETQYF
. | . | TRBJ2-7 | TRBV7-9 | TGTGCCAGCAGCTTAGGTGGCAGGGGCTACGAGCAGTACTTC | CASSLGGRGYEQYF
. | TRBD1 | TRBJ1-5 | TRBV6-4 | TGTGCCAGCAGTTTTCAAAAACAGGGGACGTCTCATAATCAGCCCCAGCATTTT | CASSFQKQGTSHNQPQHF
. | . | TRBJ1-2 | TRBV30 | TGTGCCTGGAGTCCGGACGAGCCCGCCTATGGCTACACCTTC | CAWSPDEPAYGYTF
. | . | TRBJ1-1 | TRBV19 | TGTGCCAGTACCATTGGGGGGGCAGAAGCTTTCTTT | CASTIGGAEAFF
once | . | TRBJ2-3 | TRBV28 | TGTGCCAGCAGTAGAGAGGGCGATACGCAGTATTTT | CASSREGDTQYF
. | TRBD2 | TRBJ2-7 | TRBV25-1 | TGTGCCAGTCAGCCTAGCGGGGGAACCTACGAGCAGTACTTC | CASQPSGGTYEQYF
. | TRBD1 | TRBJ2-2 | TRBV6-4 | TGTGCCAGCAGTGTCCCCCTAGGGACAGGGATTCACACCGGGGAGCTGTTTTTT | CASSVPLGTGIHTGELFF
. | . | TRBJ1-5 | TRBV11-2 | TGTGCCAGCAGCTTAGGTTACAGGGACTCAAATAGCAATCAGCCCCAGCATTTT | CASSLGYRDSNSNQPQHF